Below are 31 T cell receptor beta chains sequenced from a single sample in a study of T cell changes during pregnancy in multiple sclerosis. Profiling relied on immunoSEQ multiplex PCR, and the TCRdb table lists in-frame clones only, not all of them. The table lists roughly 26,000 clones, roughly nine tenths of them singletons. The specimen comprised CD8+ T cells from peripheral blood mononuclear cells, sampled in the second trimester of pregnancy. The receptors derive from a female donor with multiple sclerosis, enrolled in a pregnancy study.

The V and J genes are TRBV18 and TRBJ2-1, with TRBD2 matching 15 bases. CDR3 size: 20 residues. V gave up 1 base and J gave up 7 bases; unmatched junction bases: 14. In germline, CDR1 is KGHSH, CDR2 LQKENI. The CDR3 nucleotides read TGTGCCAGCTCACCACAACCCGGGACTAGCGGGAGGACTCCTCGAAATGAGCAGTTCTTC. As protein: CASSPQPGTSGRTPRNEQFF.

This chain connects TRBV21-1 to TRBJ2-7; whether TRBD1, the table's D call, matches the DNA was not checked. TRBV21-1 has pseudogene status. The length of the CDR3 is 15 residues. The chain's CDR3 is CASSPGTDRSYEQYF. The DNA of the CDR3 is TGTGCCAGCAGTCCCGGGACCGACAGGTCCTACGAGCAGTACTTC.

The V and J genes are TRBV15 and TRBJ2-5, with TRBD1 matching 9 bases. Germline CDR1 LNHNV, CDR2 YYDKDF (reference sequence). The CDR3 spans 19 residues. Losses at the gene ends were 1 base for V and 5 bases for J; bases not matched to a gene: 17. The CDR3 here is CATSRARTGAMTFGETQYF. The DNA for the CDR3 is TGTGCCACCAGCAGAGCACGGACAGGGGCCATGACCTTCGGGGAGACCCAGTACTTC.

The V gene is TRBV19, the J gene TRBJ2-3; 9 bases agree with TRBD2. This CDR3 comprises 15 residues. Trimming at V came to 7 bases and at J to 6 bases, leaving 11 bases not matched to a gene. Germline V gene data show CDR1 as LNHDA and CDR2 as SQIVND (reference sequence). The CDR3 loop is CASKYYAGGPDTQYF. The CDR3 DNA is TGTGCCAGTAAATATTATGCGGGAGGGCCGGATACGCAGTATTTT. The full variable domain, completed using reference TRBV19 and TRBJ2-3, is DGGITQSPKYLFRKEGQNVTLSCEQNLNHDAMYWYRQDPGQGLRLIYYSQIVNDFQKGDIAEGYSVSREKKESFPLTVTSAQKNPTAFYLCASKYYAGGPDTQYFGPGTRLTVL.

This chain uses TRBV21-1 with TRBJ2-7; TRBD2, the table's D call, lacks a check against the DNA. TRBV21-1 is tagged as a pseudogene. This CDR3 spans 18 amino acids. The CDR3 nucleotides read TGTGCCAGCAGCGGTGGGAGGGCCGGAAGGTTCATGGAGGACGAGCAGTACTTC. Amino acids: CASSGGRAGRFMEDEQYF.

This chain joins TRBV5-6 and TRBJ2-5; a possible D gene is TRBD1 (6 bases). V shed 4 bases and J shed 1 base, with 17 bases lying between them. This CDR3 comprises 16 residues. CDR1 and CDR2 from the germline V gene are SGHDT and YYEEEE. The CDR3 coding sequence is TGTGCCAGCAGCCCCTACTCAGGGGCAAGCCAAGAGACCCAGTACTTC. Protein product: CASSPYSGASQETQYF.

The rearrangement uses TRBV7-9 and TRBJ2-1; the D gene is possibly TRBD1 (6 bases). The V gene's germline CDR1 is SEHNR and CDR2 FQNEAQ (reference sequence). V lost 6 bases to trimming and J lost 8 bases, with 17 bases between them. The CDR3 spans 14 residues. The CDR3 region has the DNA TGTGCCAGCAGAGGGGGAAAGGTAAATGATGAGCAGTTCTTC. Translating gives CASRGGKVNDEQFF. Looking up the rest from reference TRBV7-9 and TRBJ2-1 gives the full variable domain: DTGVSQNPRHKITKRGQNVTFRCDPISEHNRLYWYRQTLGQGPEFLTYFQNEAQLEKSRLLSDRFSAERPKGSFSTLEIQRTEQGDSAMYLCASRGGKVNDEQFFGPGTRLTVL.

The chain joins TRBV7-5 to TRBJ1-2; the DNA was not used to check the table's D call, TRBD1. TRBV7-5 is labeled a pseudogene. This CDR3 is built from 13 residues. The CDR3 nucleotides are TGTGCCAGAAGCCCACAGGGCCCCTATGGCTACACCTTC. As protein: CARSPQGPYGYTF.

The rearrangement joins TRBV15 to TRBJ1-5; TRBD1 matches at 12 bases. This CDR3 comprises 18 residues. Germline assignment: CDR1 LNHNV and CDR2 YYDKDF (reference sequence). The junction had 8 bases not matched to a gene; V was cut back by 0 bases and J by 5 bases. The CDR3 is CATSRDRGTGGWDQPQHF. In DNA, the CDR3 is TGTGCCACCAGCAGAGATAGGGGGACAGGGGGCTGGGATCAGCCCCAGCATTTT.

This chain joins TRBV27 and TRBJ2-1, with TRBD2 matching 8 bases. Germline loops: CDR1 MNHEY, CDR2 SMNVEV (reference sequence). V was pared by 3 bases and J by 4 bases, with 2 bases of the junction left unmatched. The CDR3 sequence is 14 residues long. For the CDR3, the DNA is TGTGCCAGCAGTTTCGGGACTAGATACAATGAGCAGTTCTTC. Its protein is CASSFGTRYNEQFF.

The chain has TRBV5-4 and TRBJ2-1, with 7 bases lining up with TRBD2. Germline V CDR1 and CDR2: SGHNT, YYREEE (reference sequence). The CDR3 length is 14 residues. V shed 0 bases, J shed 8 bases, and the junction held 5 bases outside the gene matches. The CDR3 DNA sequence: TGTGCCAGCAGCTTGGGGCTAGCGGTTCATGAGCAGTTCTTC. Protein sequence: CASSLGLAVHEQFF.

J is TRBJ2-7 and V is TRBV28, with 12 positions matching TRBD1. The CDR3 loop spans 18 amino acids. Germline CDR1 MDHEN, CDR2 SYDVKM. V lost 2 bases to trimming and J lost 5 bases; unmatched junction nucleotides: 13. CDR3 residues: CASSLLLLRDRGRNEQYF. The CDR3 nucleotides read TGTGCCAGCAGTTTACTCCTCCTCCGGGACAGGGGGCGCAACGAGCAGTACTTC.

This clone was found once. The J gene is TRBJ2-7, the V gene TRBV7-9, with a tentative D call TRBD1 (6 bases). The CDR3 consists of 14 residues. Trimming took off 0 bases at V and 3 bases at J, with 9 bases between the two ends. Looked up from germline, CDR1 is SEHNR and CDR2 is FQNEAQ (reference sequence). This CDR3 reads CASSLAEQGYEQYF. The CDR3 nucleotides read TGTGCCAGCAGCTTAGCGGAACAGGGCTACGAGCAGTACTTC.

V and J are TRBV4-2 and TRBJ2-7, with TRBD2 as a possible D gene (7 bases). CDR1 and CDR2 from the germline V gene are LGHNA and YNFKEQ. V was trimmed by 0 bases and J by 7 bases, leaving 13 bases between them. This CDR3 region has 14 residues. CDR3 amino acids: CASSQERGGREQYF. The DNA of the CDR3 is TGTGCCAGCAGCCAAGAGAGGGGGGGTAGGGAGCAGTACTTC.

This chain joins TRBV19 and TRBJ2-7; 11 bases map to TRBD2. In germline, CDR1 is LNHDA, CDR2 SQIVND (reference sequence). Trimming took 6 bases from V and 3 from J; bases not matched to a gene: 4. The CDR3 totals 14 residues. DNA for the CDR3: TGTGCCAGTAGCGGGACTAGCGGTCTCTACGAGCAGTACTTC. Residues: CASSGTSGLYEQYF.

V is TRBV7-9 and J is TRBJ2-1, with TRBD1 as a possible D gene (5 bases). Trimming cost V 1 base and J 12 bases, with 10 bases left between them. The CDR3 spans 12 residues. From germline, CDR1 is SEHNR and CDR2 FQNEAQ (reference sequence). The CDR3 loop is CASSLGTRGQFF. CDR3 coding DNA: TGTGCCAGCAGCTTAGGAACAAGGGGGCAGTTCTTC.

The table lists this clone with a count of one. The chain couples TRBV27 to TRBJ2-3; D is ambiguous. V was pared by 6 bases and J by 0 bases, with 4 bases between. The CDR3 covers 12 residues. From germline, CDR1 is MNHEY and CDR2 SMNVEV (reference sequence). In DNA form, the CDR3 reads TGTGCCAGCAGCGGGAGCACAGATACGCAGTATTTT. Its protein product is CASSGSTDTQYF.

This sequence joins TRBV4-1 and TRBJ2-2; weak D call: TRBD1 (6 bases). V lost 3 bases to trimming and J lost 0 bases, with 20 bases between them. The CDR3 contains 19 residues. Germline V gives CDR1 MGHRA, CDR2 YSYEKL. The CDR3 bases are TGCGCCAGCAGCCATCACCAAGGGACACCTACCCCGAACACCGGGGAGCTGTTTTTT. This translates into CASSHHQGTPTPNTGELFF.

This clone has just one count. The chain recombines TRBV19 with TRBJ2-6; 8 bases agree with TRBD1. There are 17 residues in the CDR3. CDR1 LNHDA and CDR2 SQIVND come from the germline V gene (reference sequence). Trimming removed 6 bases from V and 1 base from J; junction bases left unmatched: 8. The DNA for the CDR3 is TGTGCCAGTAGCACCGGGACAGGCCCATCTGGGGCCAACGTCCTGACTTTC. Translated: CASSTGTGPSGANVLTF.

The CDR3 here is CASSPGQGRQKLFF. The CDR3 DNA reads TGTGCCAGCAGCCCCGGACAGGGGCGGCAAAAACTGTTTTTT. The chain carries TRBV7-9 and TRBJ1-4; 9 nucleotides match TRBD1. The CDR3 length is 14 residues. Germline lookup yields CDR1 SEHNR and CDR2 FQNEAQ (reference sequence). V lost 5 bases and J lost 9; bases outside the gene matches: 7.

This rearrangement joins TRBV5-6 to TRBJ1-2, with 12 bases identical to TRBD1. The CDR3 is 18 residues long. The V and J ends lost 0 bases and 3 bases, in that order; junction bases with no gene match: 9. CDR1 SGHDT and CDR2 YYEEEE come from the germline V gene. CDR3 sequence: CASSLAAGDRGRYYGYTF. The CDR3, as DNA: TGTGCCAGCAGCTTGGCGGCGGGGGACAGGGGGCGTTACTATGGCTACACCTTC.

This clone was picked up a small number of times. This chain joins TRBV6-5 and TRBJ2-1, with D possibly matching TRBD1 (6 bases). This CDR3 has 10 amino acids. V shed 11 bases and J shed 10 bases, with 12 bases lying between them. CDR1 and CDR2 from the germline V gene are MNHEY and SVGAGI. The CDR3 protein is CASGAGEQFF. The CDR3 DNA follows: TGTGCCTCAGGGGCTGGGGAGCAGTTCTTC.

V is TRBV13 and J is TRBJ2-3, with a tentative D call TRBD2 (6 bases). The V gene lost 2 bases and the J gene lost 1 base, with 25 bases spanning the gap. The length of the CDR3 is 20 residues. Germline V gene sequence: CDR1 PRHDT, CDR2 FYEKMQ (reference sequence). CDR3 coding DNA: TGTGCCAGCAGCTTATCCTTCGTCCCAAAAGGAGGGCTTGGCACAGATACGCAGTATTTT. Protein sequence: CASSLSFVPKGGLGTDTQYF.

This clone turned up a few times. This chain joins TRBV7-2 and TRBJ2-5, with no clear D. The CDR3 has 15 amino acids. The germline V gene encodes CDR1 SGHTA and CDR2 FQGNSA. The germline V and J ends were trimmed by 2 bases and 2 bases, with 12 bases remaining between them. The CDR3 sequence is CASSLIGYYQETQYF. Here the CDR3 DNA reads TGTGCCAGCAGCTTAATAGGATACTATCAAGAGACCCAGTACTTC.

The chain carries TRBV5-8 and TRBJ1-5, with TRBD1 matching over 7 bases. Losses at the gene ends were 0 bases for V and 0 bases for J; bases not matched to a gene: 3. The CDR3 runs to 16 residues. The germline V gene has CDR1 SGHTS and CDR2 YDEGEE. The CDR3 coding sequence is TGTGCCAGCAGCTTGGGGGACAGCTATAGCAATCAGCCCCAGCATTTT. It is translated as CASSLGDSYSNQPQHF.

This clone came up once. The V gene is TRBV28, the J gene TRBJ2-1, with 10 bases matching TRBD2. Germline V lookup: CDR1 MDHEN, CDR2 SYDVKM. The CDR3 runs 17 residues. With V trimmed by 2 bases and J by 7 bases, 11 bases remained unmatched. The CDR3 bases are TGTGCCAGCAGTTTAATCTCCCCGGCTAGCGGGAGTAATGAGCAGTTCTTC. Protein sequence: CASSLISPASGSNEQFF.

The rearrangement links TRBV29-1 to TRBJ2-7; no definite D call. CDR3 size: 11 residues. V was pared by 5 bases and J by 2 bases, with 7 bases between. Germline CDR1 reads SQVTM; CDR2 reads ANQGSEA. CDR3 nucleotide sequence: TGCAGCGTTCAGTTCCCCTACGAGCAGTACTTC. Amino acids: CSVQFPYEQYF.

J is TRBJ2-1 and V is TRBV19; TRBD2 aligns across 10 bases. The CDR3 runs 15 residues. CDR1 is LNHDA, CDR2 SQIVND, per germline (reference sequence). V shed 6 bases, J shed 4 bases, and the junction held 6 bases outside the gene matches. CDR3 region: CASRNGTSAYNEQFF. CDR3 nucleotide sequence: TGTGCCAGTAGAAATGGGACTAGCGCATACAATGAGCAGTTCTTC.

The chain employs TRBV7-3 and TRBJ2-1; D is perhaps TRBD2 (6 bases). Trimming removed 3 bases from V and 6 bases from J, with 9 bases in between. CDR1 SGHTA and CDR2 FQGTGA come from the germline V gene. There are 13 residues in the CDR3. In DNA form, the CDR3 reads TGTGCCAGCAGCTTTGGGGGAGGCAATGAGCAGTTCTTC. Its translation is CASSFGGGNEQFF.

This clone has at least ten counts. The chain couples TRBV27 to TRBJ2-3; 7 positions agree with TRBD2. Germline lookup yields CDR1 MNHEY and CDR2 SMNVEV (reference sequence). The CDR3 runs to 16 residues. Germline trimming cut 2 bases from V and 4 bases from J; bases unmatched to any gene: 9. The CDR3 DNA reads as TGTGCCAGCAGTTTACGAGCGGGACTATATGCAGATACGCAGTATTTT. It translates to CASSLRAGLYADTQYF.

The chain couples TRBV2 to TRBJ2-1; TRBD2 agrees at 12 bases. Looked up from germline, CDR1 is SNHLY and CDR2 is FYNNEI. V was pared by 4 bases and J by 6 bases, with 4 bases of the junction left unmatched. The CDR3 extends over 15 amino acids. The CDR3 nucleotides read TGTGCCAGCAGTGCTTTACTAGCGGGAGGCAATGAGCAGTTCTTC. Its protein is CASSALLAGGNEQFF.